This T cell receptor (beta chain) was profiled in a study of identical twins. Template switching (which added a universal primer site) was used, and cDNA carried unique molecular identifiers. TCRdb reprocessed the 5' RACE reads via MiXCR and lists one record per CDR3 protein. The sample includes 240,000 or so distinct CDR3 sequences, roughly 7% of them seen just once. The CDR3 contains 16 residues. V was shortened by 2 bases and J by 0 bases, with 13 bases between the two germline ends. CDR1 and CDR2 from the germline V gene are SGHRS and YFSETQ. This sample was shared with a second study, whose subject was yellow fever vaccine responses in identical twins.

Source material: memory (CD45RO+) T cells sorted from blood. This receptor was taken from a woman between 18 and 30 years old in good health. The chain recombines TRBV5-1 with TRBJ2-3; D unresolved. Written as DNA, the CDR3 is TGCGCCAGCAGCTTAAAGACTGTACATAGCACAGATACGCAGTATTTT. Amino acid sequence: CASSLKTVHSTDTQYF.